This T cell receptor (beta chain) was retrieved from a study of lymphopenia after photon versus proton radiotherapy. Clones were read by immunoSEQ multiplex PCR, and TCRdb kept only the in-frame ones, dropping some. The sample has 75,000 to 95,000 clones, around 83% seen once. This CDR3 comprises 15 residues. Germline CDR1 reads SGHTA; CDR2 reads FQGNSA. V was clipped by 8 bases and J by 1 base, with 15 bases between them. The rearrangement uses TRBV7-2 and TRBJ1-3, with D uncertain. Sequences were derived from peripheral blood, sampled from a patient treated with proton-based radiotherapy. The TCR sequence derives from a man aged 55 to 69 with pancreatic cancer. The CDR3 loop reads CASRQSGLSGNTIYF. DNA for the CDR3: TGTGCCAGCCGCCAGAGTGGCTTGTCTGGAAACACCATATATTTT. Complete variable domain (other parts from reference TRBV7-2 and TRBJ1-3): GAGVSQSPSNKVTEKGKDVELRCDPISGHTALYWYRQSLGQGLEFLIYFQGNSAPDKSGLPSDRFSAERTGGSVSTLTIQRTQQEDSAVYLCASRQSGLSGNTIYFGEGSWLTVV.